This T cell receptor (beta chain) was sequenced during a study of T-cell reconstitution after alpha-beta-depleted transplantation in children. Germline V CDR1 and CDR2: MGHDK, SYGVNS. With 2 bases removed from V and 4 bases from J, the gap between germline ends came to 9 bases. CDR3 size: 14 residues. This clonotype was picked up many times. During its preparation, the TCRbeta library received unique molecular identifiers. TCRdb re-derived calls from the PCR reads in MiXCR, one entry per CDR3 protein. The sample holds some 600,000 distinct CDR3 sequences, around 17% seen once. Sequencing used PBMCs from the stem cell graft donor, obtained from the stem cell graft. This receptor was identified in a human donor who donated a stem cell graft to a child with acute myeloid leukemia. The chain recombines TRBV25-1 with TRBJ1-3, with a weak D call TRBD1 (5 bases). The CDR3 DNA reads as TGTGCCAGCAGTGAACAAGGGGACGGAAACACCATATATTTT. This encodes CASSEQGDGNTIYF.